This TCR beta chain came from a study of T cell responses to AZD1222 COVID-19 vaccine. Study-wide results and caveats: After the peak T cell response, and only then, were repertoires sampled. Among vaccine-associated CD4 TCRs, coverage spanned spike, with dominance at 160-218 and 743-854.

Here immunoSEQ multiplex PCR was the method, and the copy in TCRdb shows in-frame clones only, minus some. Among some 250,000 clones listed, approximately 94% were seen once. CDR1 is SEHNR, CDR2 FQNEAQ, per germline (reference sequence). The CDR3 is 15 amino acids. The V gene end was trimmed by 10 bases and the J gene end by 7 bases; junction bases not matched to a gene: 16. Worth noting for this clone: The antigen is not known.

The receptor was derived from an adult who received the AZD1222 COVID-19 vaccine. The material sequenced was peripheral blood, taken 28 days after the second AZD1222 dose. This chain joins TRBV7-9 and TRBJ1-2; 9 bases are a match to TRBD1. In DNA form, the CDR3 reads TGTGCCACCTCCCTCTCCGGGACAGGGTATGGTGGCTACACCTTC. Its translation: CATSLSGTGYGGYTF.